Sequencing of this TCR beta chain was carried out in a study of shared clonotypes between healthy human individuals. About the study: Each donor's CD4 naive and CD4 memory cells filled three plates apiece, CD8 naive two, and CD8 memory one. Overall study findings and caveats: Deeper or shallower sequencing was expected to change how clonotypes are shared among donors. The study generally estimated greater richness for naive than memory subsets.

The CDR3 is made up of 13 amino acids. Germline-derived CDR1 and CDR2 are SGHVS and FQNEAQ. In the sorted-subset replicate PCRs, about 190 ng DNA, around 30,000 T cell genomes, was used. Assay: immunoSEQ multiplex PCR; the TCRdb copy retains only in-frame clones and omits some. The sample shows about 2 million clones, about 95% of them seen only once. Comments on this clone: Its specificity is not known. At one end the junction does not follow the germline gene, possibly because of a read error.

Naive CD8 cells were CD45RO-negative, positively selected for CCR7, excluding terminally differentiated effector memory CD45RA+ cells. The chain uses TRBV7-8 and TRBJ2-3; D is perhaps TRBD2 (5 bases). This receptor was taken from a young man in good health. The sample taken for sequencing was naive CD8+ T cells sorted from blood. Written as DNA, the CDR3 is TGTGCCAGCAGCCTAGCCCCCCCAGATACGCAGTATTTT. Its protein product is CASSLAPPDTQYF.